This record looks at one T cell receptor (beta chain) sequence and its context. The read finishes 3 residues shy of the CDR3 end, and the germline J gene is used to complete it. This entry is derived from a study of T cells in women clearing cervical HPV infection. Method: immunoSEQ multiplex PCR; TCRdb's copy keeps in-frame clones and lacks some. Its table lists about 27,000 clones. The CDR3 contains 14 residues. V lost 7 bases to trimming and J lost 1 base, with 13 bases between them. Per the germline V gene, CDR1 is LNHDA and CDR2 is SQIVND (reference sequence). Sequencing input: blood buffy coat. The receptor was isolated from a woman aged 18 to 69 with a cervical HPV16 infection that either progressed to CIN3+ or cleared (not recorded which). The chain carries TRBV19 and TRBJ1-1; tentative D call: TRBD1 (5 bases). The chain's CDR3 is CASMPWRGNTEAFF. CDR3 DNA (partial): TGTGCCAGTATGCCCTGGAGGGGGAACACTGAA.